One sample yielded the 32 T cell receptor beta chains listed below, sequenced in a study of shared clonotypes between healthy human individuals. The table came from immunoSEQ multiplex PCR; TCRdb's copy has only in-frame clones and leaves some out. The table has millions of clones, more than 85% seen once; the top ten hold roughly 1.8%. Naive CD8 populations comprised CD45RO-negative cells positively selected for CCR7, excluding terminally differentiated effector memory CD45RA+ cells. The sequenced sample consisted of naive CD8+ T cells from PBMCs. These receptors all come from a man younger than 35 in good health. Some clones in this sample may be carry-over from other donors' samples.

This clone was counted once. The chain combines TRBV10-3 with TRBJ2-2; tentatively, D is TRBD1 or TRBD2 (5 bases each). The CDR3 has 15 residues. Germline lookup yields CDR1 ENHRY and CDR2 SYGVKD. V was trimmed by 6 bases and J by 0 bases, leaving 11 bases between them. DNA for the CDR3: TGTGCCATCAGGGTAGGGACCTCGAACACCGGGGAGCTGTTTTTT. Translating it yields CAIRVGTSNTGELFF.

The rearrangement links TRBV28 to TRBJ1-3; no definite D call. The V gene's germline CDR1 is MDHEN and CDR2 SYDVKM. CDR3 length equals 20 residues. V was shortened by 3 bases and J by 0 bases, with 24 bases between the two germline ends. The CDR3 DNA reads TGTGCCAGCAGTTTCATAGGGATAGGAGTTGTAGAATTCTCTGGAAACACCATATATTTT. Its protein product is CASSFIGIGVVEFSGNTIYF.

V gene TRBV13 combines with J gene TRBJ2-1; no firm D call. There are 15 residues in the CDR3. Trimming cost V 4 bases and J 0 bases, with 10 bases left between them. CDR1 is PRHDT, CDR2 FYEKMQ, per germline (reference sequence). Here the CDR3 DNA reads TGTGCCAGCAGCTCTCTCCCGAGCTCCTACAATGAGCAGTTCTTC. It yields the protein CASSSLPSSYNEQFF.

V is TRBV29-1 and J is TRBJ2-7; maybe TRBD2 (7 bases). This CDR3 contains 14 residues. V was clipped by 5 bases and J by 0 bases, with 14 bases between them. Germline assignment: CDR1 SQVTM and CDR2 ANQGSEA. CDR3 nucleotides: TGCAGCGTTCGGGGGGCTCTAAGCTCCTACGAGCAGTACTTC. It specifies CSVRGALSSYEQYF.

The V call is TRBV27, the J call TRBJ2-3; 7 bases map to TRBD1. Germline CDR1 MNHEY, CDR2 SMNVEV (reference sequence). V shed 2 bases and J 2 bases; nucleotides not matched to a gene: 4. The CDR3 contains 15 residues. CDR3 DNA sequence: TGTGCCAGCAGTTTAAGGGACAGAGCCACAGATACGCAGTATTTT. Protein: CASSLRDRATDTQYF.

V usage is TRBV10-1 and J usage is TRBJ1-3; D uncertain. The CDR3 extends over 17 amino acids. CDR1 and CDR2 from the germline V gene are WNHNN and SYGVQD (reference sequence). V lost 4 bases and J lost 0, with 16 bases in between. The CDR3 DNA follows: TGCGCCAGCAGTGGACTTCGAGTCCGGACCTCTGGAAACACCATATATTTT. Translating gives CASSGLRVRTSGNTIYF.

This clone was seen a single time. V gene TRBV19 combines with J gene TRBJ1-1; D may be TRBD1 (5 bases). The CDR3 spans 18 residues. The germline CDR1 and CDR2 sequences are LNHDA and SQIVND (reference sequence). Trimming shortened V by 1 base and J by 0 bases, and 18 bases separated the two germline ends. The CDR3 nucleotides are TGTGCCAGTAGTATAGGGGGCAGGGTAGAACTCCTGAACACTGAAGCTTTCTTT. This sequence encodes CASSIGGRVELLNTEAFF.

The genes are TRBV4-1 and TRBJ1-5; TRBD1 is a possible D gene (5 bases). The V end lost 1 base, the J end lost 1 base, and 17 bases lay between the germline ends. This CDR3 region has 18 residues. Germline V gene sequence: CDR1 MGHRA, CDR2 YSYEKL. The CDR3 nucleotides read TGCGCCAGCAGCCAAGTAACCCGGACACGGGGAAGCAATCAGCCCCAGCATTTT. Its protein is CASSQVTRTRGSNQPQHF.

This sequence joins TRBV5-6 and TRBJ1-2; a weak D match, TRBD1 (5 bases). The CDR3 is 14 amino acids. Germline values: CDR1 SGHDT, CDR2 YYEEEE. The V gene lost 6 bases and the J gene lost 7 bases, with 19 bases spanning the gap. The CDR3 bases are TGTGCCAGCACCTTTACAACAGGTATTCGTGGCTACACCTTC. It yields the protein CASTFTTGIRGYTF.

J is TRBJ2-1 and V is TRBV7-8, with 12 bases matching TRBD2. The trim removed 5 bases at V and 6 bases at J, leaving 11 bases unmatched. Germline CDR1 SGHVS, CDR2 FQNEAQ. CDR3 length: 17 residues. The chain's CDR3 is CASSERLAGVPRNEQFF. As DNA, the CDR3 is TGTGCCAGCAGCGAAAGACTAGCGGGAGTCCCGCGCAATGAGCAGTTCTTC.

This clone was picked up a small number of times. Additional DNA sequences in this sample encode the identical CDR3. This chain uses TRBV27 with TRBJ2-1; TRBD1 aligns across 8 bases. The V gene's germline CDR1 is MNHEY and CDR2 SMNVEV (reference sequence). The CDR3 is 14 residues long. The V segment lost 6 bases and the J segment 1 base; nucleotides outside the gene matches: 2. The CDR3: CASRGQDSYNEQFF. CDR3 sequence (DNA): TGTGCCAGCAGGGGACAGGATTCCTACAATGAGCAGTTCTTC.

The chain joins TRBV29-1 to TRBJ2-3; unclear D gene. V was cut by 6 bases and J by 2 bases, with 12 bases left in between. CDR3 size: 13 residues. Germline V lookup: CDR1 SQVTM, CDR2 ANQGSEA. This chain's CDR3 is CSVPPVNTDTQYF. The CDR3 DNA reads TGCAGCGTCCCCCCCGTTAACACAGATACGCAGTATTTT.

This clone was counted a single time. The chain is built from TRBV28 and TRBJ1-1; maybe TRBD1 (5 bases). V was shortened by 7 bases and J by 6 bases, with 18 bases between the two germline ends. CDR1 is MDHEN, CDR2 SYDVKM, per germline. CDR3 length: 14 residues. CDR3 sequence: CASTLKRGGAEAFF. CDR3 nucleotide sequence: TGTGCCAGCACCCTCAAAAGGGGCGGAGCTGAAGCTTTCTTT. Variable domain in full (rest from reference TRBV28 and TRBJ1-1): DVKVTQSSRYLVKRTGEKVFLECVQDMDHENMFWYRQDPGLGLRLIYFSYDVKMKEKGDIPEGYSVSREKKERFSLILESASTNQTSMYLCASTLKRGGAEAFFGQGTRLTVV.

This sequence joins TRBV2 and TRBJ2-7; tentatively, D is TRBD2 (5 bases). This CDR3 has 16 amino acids. V was trimmed by 6 bases and J by 0 bases, leaving 18 bases between them. The germline V gene has CDR1 SNHLY and CDR2 FYNNEI. In DNA, the CDR3 is TGTGCCAGCAGCGCTGGACTTTCCAGAGCCTCCTACGAGCAGTACTTC. This gives the protein CASSAGLSRASYEQYF.

J is TRBJ2-2 and V is TRBV19; 11 nucleotides align to TRBD2. The CDR3 totals 17 residues. Germline loops: CDR1 LNHDA, CDR2 SQIVND (reference sequence). The V gene end was trimmed by 9 bases and the J gene end by 0 bases; junction bases not matched to a gene: 9. The CDR3 nucleotides are TGTGCCAGCAGATACGCGGGACTAGCGGCGAACACCGGGGAGCTGTTTTTT. As protein: CASRYAGLAANTGELFF.

This sequence joins TRBV10-3 and TRBJ1-2, with 7 bases lining up with TRBD1. The CDR3 sequence is 15 residues long. With 3 bases clipped from V and 6 bases from J, the junction kept 10 bases outside the gene matches. Looked up from germline, CDR1 is ENHRY and CDR2 is SYGVKD. In DNA, the CDR3 is TGTGCCATCAGTGAACACACAGGGGCTGTGGATGGCTACACCTTC. It specifies CAISEHTGAVDGYTF.

The chain joins TRBV7-9 to TRBJ2-7; unclear D gene. Trimming cost V 7 bases and J 0 bases, with 10 bases left between them. The CDR3 runs 13 residues. Germline V gene data show CDR1 as SEHNR and CDR2 as FQNEAQ (reference sequence). In DNA, the CDR3 is TGTGCCAGCACCCGACCCGGCTCCTACGAGCAGTACTTC. Amino acids: CASTRPGSYEQYF.

The rearrangement links TRBV19 to TRBJ2-2, with D possibly matching TRBD1 (6 bases). CDR3 length: 14 residues. Germline CDR1 LNHDA, CDR2 SQIVND (reference sequence). Trimming removed 2 bases from V and 7 bases from J, with 11 bases in between. The CDR3 bases are TGTGCCAGTAGTATACCTCGACAGGACGGGGAGCTGTTTTTT. Its protein product is CASSIPRQDGELFF.

The count of this clone is one. V and J are TRBV5-6 and TRBJ2-1; D not certain. The V end was cut by 0 bases, the J end by 0 bases, with 10 bases between. Germline CDR1 and CDR2: SGHDT and YYEEEE. The CDR3 runs 16 residues. The CDR3 DNA reads as TGTGCCAGCAGCTTGGAAGGGTTGAGCTCCTACAATGAGCAGTTCTTC. This codes for CASSLEGLSSYNEQFF. Full variable domain (missing parts from reference TRBV5-6 and TRBJ2-1): DAGVTQSPTHLIKTRGQQVTLRCSPKSGHDTVSWYQQALGQGPQFIFQYYEEEERQRGNFPDRFSGHQFPNYSSELNVNALLLGDSALYLCASSLEGLSSYNEQFFGPGTRLTVL.

The sample holds one count of this clone. The chain is built from TRBV7-8 and TRBJ2-2, with TRBD1 matching over 7 bases. J was trimmed by 0 bases and V by 6 bases; bases with no gene match: 1. Germline V gene data show CDR1 as SGHVS and CDR2 as FQNEAQ. The CDR3 has 14 residues. The CDR3 loop reads CASRGTANTGELFF. Written as DNA, the CDR3 is TGTGCCAGCAGAGGGACAGCGAACACCGGGGAGCTGTTTTTT.

This clone was found once. The CDR3 DNA is TGTGCCAGCAGTTTCGTGGGGACTAGCGGGACTTCCACAGATACGCAGTATTTT. Residues: CASSFVGTSGTSTDTQYF. This chain links TRBV27 with TRBJ2-3; TRBD2 agrees at 13 bases. CDR1 is MNHEY and CDR2 is SMNVEV in the germline V gene (reference sequence). The trim removed 3 bases at V and 2 bases at J, leaving 8 bases unmatched. This CDR3 contains 18 residues.

The chain employs TRBV27 and TRBJ2-1; 10 bases fit TRBD2. This CDR3 has 15 amino acids. Germline loops: CDR1 MNHEY, CDR2 SMNVEV (reference sequence). V gave up 3 bases and J gave up 2 bases; unmatched junction bases: 1. The CDR3 DNA is TGTGCCAGCAGTTTTGGGACTAGCGCCTACAATGAGCAGTTCTTC. Protein product: CASSFGTSAYNEQFF.

This clone was observed a single time. Here the CDR3 reads CASSLGVKSYEQYF. The CDR3 nucleotides read TGTGCCAGCAGCTTGGGGGTCAAGAGCTACGAGCAGTACTTC. The chain uses TRBV5-6 and TRBJ2-7; D is unclear. In germline, CDR1 is SGHDT, CDR2 YYEEEE. V lost 0 bases and J lost 3, with 10 bases in between. The CDR3 has 14 residues.

V gene TRBV4-3 combines with J gene TRBJ2-7, with D possibly TRBD2 on 6 matching bases. Trimming removed 0 bases at V and 7 bases at J, with 16 bases between. The CDR3 has 15 amino acids. Germline V gene sequence: CDR1 LGHNA, CDR2 YSLEER. The chain's CDR3 is CASSQDNGLPGEQYF. The DNA for the CDR3 is TGCGCCAGCAGCCAAGATAACGGACTACCGGGGGAGCAGTACTTC.

This clone was detected once. This sequence joins TRBV27 and TRBJ2-1, with 8 bases fitting TRBD2. This CDR3 contains 14 residues. The V gene's germline CDR1 is MNHEY and CDR2 SMNVEV (reference sequence). Losses at the gene ends were 1 base for V and 9 bases for J; bases not matched to a gene: 5. The DNA for the CDR3 is TGTGCCAGCAGTTTATATAGCGGGGAGGGTGAGCAGTTCTTC. Its protein is CASSLYSGEGEQFF.

This clone was seen only once. This chain links TRBV28 with TRBJ2-4; weak D call: TRBD2 (6 bases). CDR1 is MDHEN and CDR2 is SYDVKM in the germline V gene. The CDR3 contains 14 residues. V lost 3 bases to trimming and J lost 10 bases, with 16 bases between them. The CDR3 nucleotides read TGTGCCAGCAGTTTTCGGGTTAGCGGAGGAATTCAGTACTTC. This encodes CASSFRVSGGIQYF.

To note about this clone: This CDR3 is also generated by other DNA sequences in the sample. This chain links TRBV9 with TRBJ2-3; unclear D gene. The V gene lost 3 bases and the J gene lost 2 bases, with 4 bases spanning the gap. The CDR3 covers 12 residues. Germline CDR1 SGDLS, CDR2 YYNGEE. CDR3 loop: CASSADTDTQYF. The CDR3 nucleotides read TGTGCCAGCAGCGCCGACACAGATACGCAGTATTTT.

The rearrangement joins TRBV4-1 to TRBJ2-5, with D unresolved. V gave up 3 bases and J gave up 4 bases, with 9 bases separating them. This CDR3 contains 13 residues. Germline-derived CDR1 and CDR2 are MGHRA and YSYEKL. The CDR3 here is CASSQLGRETQYF. The CDR3 bases are TGCGCCAGCAGCCAGCTTGGCAGAGAGACCCAGTACTTC.

The table lists this clone with a count of one. The chain recombines TRBV18 with TRBJ2-7; 7 nucleotides agree with TRBD2. Germline V gene lookup returns CDR1 KGHSH and CDR2 LQKENI. There are 12 residues in the CDR3. The J segment lost 3 bases and the V segment lost 6 bases, leaving 2 bases of the junction unmatched. CDR3 DNA: TGTGCCAGCTCCGCGGGGGACTACGAGCAGTACTTC. Translated, it gives CASSAGDYEQYF.

The chain has TRBV6-6 and TRBJ1-2; 7 nucleotides line up with TRBD1. Per the germline V gene, CDR1 is MNHNY and CDR2 is SVGAGI (reference sequence). The CDR3 runs to 13 residues. The V gene end was trimmed by 6 bases and the J gene end by 10 bases; junction bases not matched to a gene: 11. The chain's CDR3 is CASSIDRDPIYTF. For the CDR3, the DNA is TGTGCCAGCAGCATTGACAGGGATCCGATCTACACCTTC.

This chain links TRBV4-1 with TRBJ2-7, with D maybe TRBD1 (6 bases). This CDR3 is 18 amino acids long. The germline V gene encodes CDR1 MGHRA and CDR2 YSYEKL. V was pared by 0 bases and J by 1 base, with 19 bases between. CDR3: CASSQDWFLQGESYEQYF. CDR3 nucleotide sequence: TGCGCCAGCAGCCAAGATTGGTTTTTACAGGGCGAATCCTACGAGCAGTACTTC.

The chain is built from TRBV19 and TRBJ1-5; D gene ambiguous. The CDR3 is 14 amino acids. Germline values: CDR1 LNHDA, CDR2 SQIVND (reference sequence). The V gene lost 5 bases and the J gene lost 5 bases, with 13 bases spanning the gap. In DNA, the CDR3 is TGTGCCAGTAGTGGGGAGGAGGCGTATCAGCCCCAGCATTTT. Amino acid sequence: CASSGEEAYQPQHF.